This T cell receptor (beta chain) was identified in a study of cytomegalovirus exposure and HLA in healthy donors. The study's findings and limits: Across donors, sequencing depth was assumed by presence/absence analyses to be roughly uniform.

The study ran its PCR with 60 Vbeta and 13 Jbeta primers. Repertoires were generated with immunoSEQ multiplex PCR, while TCRdb's copy carries only in-frame clones and drops some. The sample lists 150,000 to 200,000 clones; around 80% were seen once. With respect to this clone: What it recognizes is unknown.

With V trimmed by 3 bases and J by 0 bases, 17 bases remained unmatched. Looked up from germline, CDR1 is MNHEY and CDR2 is SMNVEV (reference sequence). The CDR3 loop spans 20 amino acids. The V call is TRBV27, the J call TRBJ2-3, with 8 bases identical to TRBD2. This receptor was taken from a girl between 10 and 17 years old in good health and CMV-seropositive. The sample was PBMCs. Written as DNA, the CDR3 is TGTGCCAGCAGTTTCGCCCCGCATGCGACTAGCGCCTCTAGCACAGATACGCAGTATTTT. This sequence encodes CASSFAPHATSASSTDTQYF.